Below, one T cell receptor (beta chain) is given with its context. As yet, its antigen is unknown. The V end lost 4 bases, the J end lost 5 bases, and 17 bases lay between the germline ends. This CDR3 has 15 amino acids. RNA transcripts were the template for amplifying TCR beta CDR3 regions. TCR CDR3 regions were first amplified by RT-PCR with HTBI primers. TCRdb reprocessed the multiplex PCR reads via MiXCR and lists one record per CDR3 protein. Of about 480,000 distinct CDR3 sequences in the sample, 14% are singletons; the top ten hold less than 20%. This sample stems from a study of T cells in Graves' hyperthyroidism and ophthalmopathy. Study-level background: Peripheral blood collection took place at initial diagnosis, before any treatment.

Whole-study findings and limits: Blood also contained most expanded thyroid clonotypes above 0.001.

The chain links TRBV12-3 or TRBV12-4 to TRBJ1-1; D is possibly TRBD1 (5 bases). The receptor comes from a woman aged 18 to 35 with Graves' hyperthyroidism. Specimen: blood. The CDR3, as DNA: TGTGCCAGCAGTTGGAAAACCGGGAGGGGAACTGAAGCTTTCTTT. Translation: CASSWKTGRGTEAFF.